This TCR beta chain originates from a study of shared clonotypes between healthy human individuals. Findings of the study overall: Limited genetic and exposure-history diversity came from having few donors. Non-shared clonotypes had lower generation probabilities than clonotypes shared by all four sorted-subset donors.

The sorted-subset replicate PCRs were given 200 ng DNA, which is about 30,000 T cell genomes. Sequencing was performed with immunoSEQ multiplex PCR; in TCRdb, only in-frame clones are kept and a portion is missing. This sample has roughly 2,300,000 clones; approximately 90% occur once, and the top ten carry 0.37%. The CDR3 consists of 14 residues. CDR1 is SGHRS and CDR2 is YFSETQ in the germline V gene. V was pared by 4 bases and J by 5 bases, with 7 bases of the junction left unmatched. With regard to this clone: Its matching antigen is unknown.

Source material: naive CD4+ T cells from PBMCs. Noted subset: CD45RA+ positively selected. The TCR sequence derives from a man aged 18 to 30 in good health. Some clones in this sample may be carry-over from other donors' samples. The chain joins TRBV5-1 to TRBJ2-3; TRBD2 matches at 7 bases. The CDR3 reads CASSQTGLVDTQYF. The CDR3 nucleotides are TGCGCCAGCAGCCAAACCGGACTAGTAGATACGCAGTATTTT. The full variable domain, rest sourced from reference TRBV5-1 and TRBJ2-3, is KAGVTQTPRYLIKTRGQQVTLSCSPISGHRSVSWYQQTPGQGLQFLFEYFSETQRNKGNFPGRFSGRQFSNSRSEMNVSTLELGDSALYLCASSQTGLVDTQYFGPGTRLTVL.